The 31 T cell receptor beta chains given below trace back to one sample, sequenced in a study of circulating and synovial CD4+ cells in juvenile arthritis (dated by TCRdb to between 2013 and 2015). Library preparation used the immunoSEQ multiplex PCR assay. The clones in this table, taken by TCRdb from immuneACCESS, are in-frame only. Not every clone is retained; where verified, under half of the shortfall comes from an unresolved V gene, and the cause of the rest is unknown. The sample profile shows fewer than 35,000 clones; around 93% of them were found once. 2.9% of the sample is in the top ten clones. The sequenced sample consisted of CD4+ T cells from blood. Every receptor here comes from a human donor with juvenile idiopathic arthritis.

This clone was observed a few times. This chain links TRBV4-1 with TRBJ2-7; TRBD2 aligns across 10 bases. V was pared by 3 bases and J by 0 bases, with 5 bases of the junction left unmatched. This CDR3 has 16 amino acids. Per the germline V gene, CDR1 is MGHRA and CDR2 is YSYEKL. Here the CDR3 reads CASSQVAGGNSYEQYF. The CDR3 bases are TGCGCCAGCAGCCAGGTAGCGGGGGGAAACTCCTACGAGCAGTACTTC.

The chain has TRBV7-3 and TRBJ1-1; the D is unclear. Germline-derived CDR1 and CDR2 are SGHTA and FQGTGA. V lost 5 bases and J lost 0, with 10 bases in between. This CDR3 region has 14 residues. This CDR3 is CASSPGLLNTEAFF. The CDR3 nucleotides are TGTGCCAGCAGCCCAGGACTGTTGAACACTGAAGCTTTCTTT.

V and J are TRBV14 and TRBJ2-5, with 12 bases lining up with TRBD2. Germline assignment: CDR1 SGHDN and CDR2 FVKESK. V trimming: 4 bases; J trimming: 2 bases; junction bases outside the gene matches: 8. The CDR3 totals 17 residues. The CDR3 sequence: CASSRTSSGRVQETQYF. For the CDR3, the DNA is TGTGCCAGCAGCCGAACGTCTAGCGGGAGGGTACAAGAGACCCAGTACTTC.

This chain uses TRBV5-1 with TRBJ2-7, with 8 bases identical to TRBD2. The germline V gene has CDR1 SGHRS and CDR2 YFSETQ. This CDR3 comprises 16 residues. J gave up 5 bases and V 0 bases, and 10 bases lay outside the gene matches. The CDR3 nucleotides are TGCGCCAGCAGCTTGGCCGTCTCTAGCGGGTTCGACGAGCAGTACTTC. It is translated as CASSLAVSSGFDEQYF.

The chain uses TRBV11-2 and TRBJ1-2; D gene unclear. Germline values: CDR1 SGHAT, CDR2 FQNNGV. The CDR3 totals 15 residues. With 3 bases removed from V and 4 bases from J, the gap between germline ends came to 15 bases. The CDR3 protein is CASSFDGVTRYGYTF. The CDR3, as DNA: TGTGCCAGCAGCTTCGACGGGGTAACTCGCTATGGCTACACCTTC.

The V gene is TRBV11-2, the J gene TRBJ2-7; 7 bases are shared with TRBD1. The CDR3 runs to 15 residues. J gave up 2 bases and V 4 bases, and 8 bases lay outside the gene matches. Germline CDR1 is SGHAT and CDR2 is FQNNGV. The CDR3 region is CASSSSSGGPYEQYF. The CDR3 bases are TGTGCCAGCAGCTCATCATCAGGGGGACCCTACGAGCAGTACTTC.

This chain uses TRBV18 with TRBJ2-1; D may be TRBD1 (6 bases). The V and J ends lost 0 bases and 1 base respectively, with 13 bases between them. Germline assignment: CDR1 KGHSH and CDR2 LQKENI. The CDR3 runs 17 residues. The CDR3 here is CASSPPIQGKSYNEQFF. The CDR3 DNA follows: TGTGCCAGCTCACCACCAATACAGGGAAAATCCTACAATGAGCAGTTCTTC.

The chain employs TRBV19 and TRBJ2-7; D perhaps matches TRBD2 (5 bases). Germline V lookup: CDR1 LNHDA, CDR2 SQIVND (reference sequence). Trimming removed 4 bases at V and 0 bases at J, with 10 bases between. CDR3 length equals 14 residues. The CDR3 protein is CASSTGDSSYEQYF. The CDR3 nucleotides read TGTGCCAGTAGTACCGGGGATAGCTCCTACGAGCAGTACTTC.

The gene calls are TRBV7-6 and TRBJ2-2, with 7 nucleotides matching TRBD1. Germline trimming cut 5 bases from V and 4 bases from J; bases unmatched to any gene: 7. The CDR3 has 15 residues. Germline V gene sequence: CDR1 SGHVS, CDR2 FNYEAQ. The CDR3 spells CASSRDSGGTGELFF. For the CDR3, the DNA is TGTGCCAGCAGCCGGGACAGTGGGGGCACCGGGGAGCTGTTTTTT.

This rearrangement joins TRBV7-9 to TRBJ1-4; D remains unclear. Trimming pared 4 bases from V and 7 bases from J, leaving 7 bases between. Germline values: CDR1 SEHNR, CDR2 FQNEAQ (reference sequence). This CDR3 region has 12 residues. The CDR3 DNA is TGTGCCAGCAGCTCCGGAGTTGAAAAACTGTTTTTT. It translates to CASSSGVEKLFF.

CDR3: CSGGGTDSYNEQFF. CDR3 in DNA: TGCAGCGGTGGGGGGACTGACTCCTACAATGAGCAGTTCTTC. The chain uses TRBV29-1 and TRBJ2-1; tentatively, D is TRBD2 (6 bases). This CDR3 is 14 amino acids long. Trimming took 7 bases from V and 0 from J, leaving 13 bases between them. Germline V gene lookup returns CDR1 SQVTM and CDR2 ANQGSEA.

The chain combines TRBV7-9 with TRBJ2-7; the D gene is possibly TRBD2 (5 bases). Germline values: CDR1 SEHNR, CDR2 FQNEAQ (reference sequence). CDR3 length equals 13 residues. Trimming took 3 bases from V and 0 from J, leaving 6 bases between them. The CDR3 loop reads CASSFEGSYEQYF. The CDR3 coding sequence is TGTGCCAGCAGCTTCGAGGGCTCCTACGAGCAGTACTTC.

The chain links TRBV2 to TRBJ1-5, with a tentative D call TRBD1 (5 bases). The CDR3 has 15 residues. V lost 5 bases and J 0 bases, leaving 11 bases between the germline ends. The germline V gene has CDR1 SNHLY and CDR2 FYNNEI. CDR3 nucleotide sequence: TGTGCCAGCAGTTACGGGACTTATAGCAATCAGCCCCAGCATTTT. Residues: CASSYGTYSNQPQHF. The complete variable domain, with remaining parts taken from reference TRBV2 and TRBJ1-5, reads EPEVTQTPSHQVTQMGQEVILRCVPISNHLYFYWYRQILGQKVEFLVSFYNNEISEKSEIFDDQFSVERPDGSNFTLKIRSTKLEDSAMYFCASSYGTYSNQPQHFGDGTRLSIL.

The rearrangement joins TRBV5-1 to TRBJ2-7, with TRBD1 matching over 10 bases. Trimming cost V 0 bases and J 5 bases; bases outside gene matches: 8. Germline V lookup: CDR1 SGHRS, CDR2 YFSETQ. This CDR3 comprises 16 residues. In DNA, the CDR3 is TGCGCCAGCAGCTTGGGTATGGACAGGGGGTCCGACGAGCAGTACTTC. This codes for CASSLGMDRGSDEQYF.

The V call is TRBV5-4, the J call TRBJ2-7, with no clear D. CDR1 and CDR2 from the germline V gene are SGHNT and YYREEE (reference sequence). V lost 3 bases to trimming and J lost 3 bases, with 4 bases between them. This CDR3 is 11 amino acids long. The CDR3 loop reads CASSSFYEQYF. CDR3 coding DNA: TGTGCCAGCAGCTCTTTCTACGAGCAGTACTTC.

The rearrangement links TRBV18 to TRBJ1-2; 10 bases match TRBD1. This CDR3 region has 15 residues. J lost 5 bases, V lost 1 base, and 4 bases had no gene match. CDR1 and CDR2 (germline): KGHSH, LQKENI. The CDR3 is CASSPQDRGIYGYTF. The CDR3 DNA reads as TGTGCCAGCTCACCACAGGACAGGGGGATTTATGGCTACACCTTC.

This clone has a single count. The chain links TRBV6-5 to TRBJ1-1; no clear D gene. The germline gives CDR1 MNHEY, CDR2 SVGAGI. The CDR3 sequence is 13 residues long. V was pared by 6 bases and J by 11 bases, with 19 bases between. CDR3 in amino acids: CASSFSGGGFAFF. The CDR3 DNA reads TGTGCCAGCAGCTTCTCGGGTGGTGGGTTTGCTTTCTTT.

This chain links TRBV5-1 with TRBJ2-3, with TRBD1 matching over 7 bases. The germline gives CDR1 SGHRS, CDR2 YFSETQ. This CDR3 is 13 amino acids long. V lost 7 bases and J lost 3; bases outside the gene matches: 5. This CDR3 is CASDAGGTDTQYF. The DNA for the CDR3 is TGCGCCAGCGACGCAGGGGGAACAGATACGCAGTATTTT.

V is TRBV15 and J is TRBJ2-7; TRBD1 matches 8 bases. This CDR3 comprises 15 residues. V gave up 1 base and J gave up 2 bases; unmatched junction bases: 4. Germline loops: CDR1 LNHNV, CDR2 YYDKDF (reference sequence). The CDR3, as DNA: TGTGCCACCAGCAGAGTCGGGACAGGCGCCTACGAGCAGTACTTC. It encodes CATSRVGTGAYEQYF. Variable domain in full (rest from reference TRBV15 and TRBJ2-7): DAMVIQNPRYQVTQFGKPVTLSCSQTLNHNVMYWYQQKSSQAPKLLFHYYDKDFNNEADTPDNFQSRRPNTSFCFLDIRSPGLGDTAMYLCATSRVGTGAYEQYFGPGTRLTVT.

The rearrangement links TRBV6-1 to TRBJ2-7; perhaps TRBD2 as D (5 bases). Germline V gives CDR1 MNHNS, CDR2 SASEGT. V lost 7 bases to trimming and J lost 3 bases, with 10 bases between them. The CDR3 totals 12 residues. CDR3 DNA: TGTGCCAGCAAAGGAGGCAGCTACGAGCAGTACTTC. Encoded protein: CASKGGSYEQYF.

This clone was recorded a few times. The rearrangement links TRBV19 to TRBJ1-5, with TRBD1 as a possible D gene (6 bases). CDR1 LNHDA and CDR2 SQIVND come from the germline V gene (reference sequence). The CDR3 consists of 14 residues. With 8 bases removed from V and 5 bases from J, the gap between germline ends came to 16 bases. DNA of the CDR3: TGTGCCAGTGCCCGGAGGACAGAATATCAGCCCCAGCATTTT. It specifies CASARRTEYQPQHF.

The chain recombines TRBV6-5 with TRBJ1-4, with 8 nucleotides matching TRBD1. This CDR3 is 14 amino acids long. The ends lost 6 bases at V and 8 bases at J; junction bases unmatched: 8. The germline V gene has CDR1 MNHEY and CDR2 SVGAGI. The CDR3 DNA sequence: TGTGCCAGCAGGTCGACAGGGGCGGGCGAAAAACTGTTTTTT. Protein sequence: CASRSTGAGEKLFF.

This clone was observed a single time. The chain joins TRBV28 to TRBJ1-1; TRBD1 matches at 8 bases. Trimming took 6 bases from V and 1 from J; bases not matched to a gene: 13. The CDR3 is 17 amino acids. In germline, CDR1 is MDHEN, CDR2 SYDVKM. The CDR3 sequence: CASSRLTGGLGNTEAFF. The CDR3, as DNA: TGTGCCAGCAGCCGTCTTACAGGGGGGTTGGGGAACACTGAAGCTTTCTTT.

The chain recombines TRBV11-2 with TRBJ2-2; 8 bases match TRBD2. Germline V gene data show CDR1 as SGHAT and CDR2 as FQNNGV. The ends lost 5 bases at V and 4 bases at J; junction bases unmatched: 12. This CDR3 region has 17 residues. CDR3 region: CASSPLRAGVPTGELFF. In DNA, the CDR3 is TGTGCCAGCAGCCCTTTGAGAGCGGGAGTGCCCACCGGGGAGCTGTTTTTT. Full variable domain (missing parts from reference TRBV11-2 and TRBJ2-2): EAGVAQSPRYKIIEKRQSVAFWCNPISGHATLYWYQQILGQGPKLLIQFQNNGVVDDSQLPKDRFSAERLKGVDSTLKIQPAKLEDSAVYLCASSPLRAGVPTGELFFGEGSRLTVL.

The chain joins TRBV10-1 to TRBJ2-7, with D possibly being TRBD2 (6 bases). Trimming stripped 2 bases from V and 2 bases from J, with 10 bases between. The CDR3 is 14 amino acids. Germline assignment: CDR1 WNHNN and CDR2 SYGVQD (reference sequence). For the CDR3, the DNA is TGCGCCAGCAGTGAGACGGGCGGGACCTACGAGCAGTACTTC. Its translation: CASSETGGTYEQYF.

The chain has TRBV7-9 and TRBJ2-7; 13 bases map to TRBD2. CDR1 is SEHNR and CDR2 is FQNEAQ in the germline V gene (reference sequence). This CDR3 is built from 14 residues. V shed 4 bases, J shed 6 bases, and the junction held 3 bases outside the gene matches. CDR3 protein: CASSSWTSGSEQYF. CDR3 nucleotides: TGTGCCAGCAGCTCTTGGACTAGCGGGAGCGAGCAGTACTTC.

This clone appeared once. This chain connects TRBV21-1 to TRBJ2-5; TRBD2 is the table's D call, not checked against the DNA. TRBV21-1 is a documented pseudogene. The CDR3 sequence is 15 residues long. CDR3 sequence (DNA): TGTGCCAGCAGCAAAGCTGAGGGCCCCCAAGAGACCCAGTACTTC. Translation gives CASSKAEGPQETQYF.

The chain is built from TRBV9 and TRBJ2-7, with TRBD2 matching 8 bases. This CDR3 comprises 17 residues. Unmatched junction bases numbered 15, after V lost 4 bases and J lost 3 bases. In germline, CDR1 is SGDLS, CDR2 YYNGEE. The CDR3 here is CASSLGTAGGGGYEQYF. CDR3 DNA sequence: TGTGCCAGCAGCCTTGGGACTGCCGGGGGGGGCGGCTACGAGCAGTACTTC.

This clone has a single count. Distinct nucleotide sequences in the sample also encode this CDR3. The chain carries TRBV27 and TRBJ2-7, with 9 bases identical to TRBD2. The germline CDR1 and CDR2 sequences are MNHEY and SMNVEV (reference sequence). Trimming at V came to 6 bases and at J to 0 bases, leaving 9 bases not matched to a gene. This CDR3 contains 16 residues. CDR3 loop: CASSRAGLASSYEQYF. CDR3 bases: TGTGCCAGCAGCCGAGCCGGACTAGCGAGCTCCTACGAGCAGTACTTC.

V and J are TRBV5-1 and TRBJ1-2; 9 nucleotides align to TRBD1. Germline V CDR1 and CDR2: SGHRS, YFSETQ. Trimming took 3 bases from V and 0 from J; bases not matched to a gene: 12. There are 18 residues in the CDR3. The chain's CDR3 is CASSSPPGTGYPNYGYTF. Here the CDR3 DNA reads TGCGCCAGCAGCTCTCCCCCCGGGACAGGGTACCCTAACTATGGCTACACCTTC.

The chain combines TRBV7-3 with TRBJ2-2; D unresolved. The V gene lost 4 bases and the J gene lost 1 base, with 7 bases spanning the gap. This CDR3 comprises 14 residues. Germline-derived CDR1 and CDR2 are SGHTA and FQGTGA. CDR3 sequence: CASSYPGNTGELFF. CDR3 coding DNA: TGTGCCAGCAGCTACCCAGGGAACACCGGGGAGCTGTTTTTT.